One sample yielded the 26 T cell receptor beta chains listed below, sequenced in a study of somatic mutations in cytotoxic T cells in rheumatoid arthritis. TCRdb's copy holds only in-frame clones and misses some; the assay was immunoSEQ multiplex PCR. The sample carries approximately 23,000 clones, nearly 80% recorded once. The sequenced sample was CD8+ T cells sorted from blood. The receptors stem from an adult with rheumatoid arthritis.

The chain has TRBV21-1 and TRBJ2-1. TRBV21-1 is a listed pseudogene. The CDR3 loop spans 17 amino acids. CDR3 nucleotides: TGTGCCAGCAGCGGAACCTTCAATAGGAAGGAAAACAATGAGCAGTTCTTC. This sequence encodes CASSGTFNRKENNEQFF.

The CDR3 bases are TGTGCAAGTCGCTTCCTCAAGGGGGCCGGGGAGCTGTTTTTT. Encoded protein: CASRFLKGAGELFF. The V call is TRBV12-2, the J call TRBJ2-2; the D call TRBD1 from the table was never checked on the DNA. TRBV12-2 is listed as a pseudogene. This CDR3 contains 14 residues.

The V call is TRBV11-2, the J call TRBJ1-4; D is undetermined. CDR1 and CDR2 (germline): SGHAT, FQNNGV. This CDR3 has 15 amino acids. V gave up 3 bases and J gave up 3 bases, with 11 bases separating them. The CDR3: CASSLEPVANEKLFF. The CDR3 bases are TGTGCCAGCAGCTTGGAACCGGTGGCTAATGAAAAACTGTTTTTT.

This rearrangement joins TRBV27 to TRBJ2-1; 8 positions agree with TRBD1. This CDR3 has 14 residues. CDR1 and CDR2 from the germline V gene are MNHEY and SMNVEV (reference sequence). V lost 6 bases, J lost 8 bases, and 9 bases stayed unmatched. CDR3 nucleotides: TGTGCCAGCAGCCGGACAGGGCGGGTGGATGAGCAGTTCTTC. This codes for CASSRTGRVDEQFF.

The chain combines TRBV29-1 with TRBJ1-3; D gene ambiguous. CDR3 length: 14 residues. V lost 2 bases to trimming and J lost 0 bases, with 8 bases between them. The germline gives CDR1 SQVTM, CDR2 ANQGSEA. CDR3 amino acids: CSVEMAVSGNTIYF. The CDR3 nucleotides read TGCAGCGTTGAAATGGCAGTCTCTGGAAACACCATATATTTT.

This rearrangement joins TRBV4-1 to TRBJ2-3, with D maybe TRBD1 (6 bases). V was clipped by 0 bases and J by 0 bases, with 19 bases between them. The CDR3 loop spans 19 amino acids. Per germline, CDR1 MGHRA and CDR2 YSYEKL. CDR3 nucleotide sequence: TGCGCCAGCAGCCAAGAAATAGGAATAACAGGGCCCAGCACAGATACGCAGTATTTT. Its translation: CASSQEIGITGPSTDTQYF.

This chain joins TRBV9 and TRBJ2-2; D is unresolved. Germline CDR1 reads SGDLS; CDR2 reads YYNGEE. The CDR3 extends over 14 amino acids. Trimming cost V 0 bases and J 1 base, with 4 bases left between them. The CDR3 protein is CASSVVENTGELFF. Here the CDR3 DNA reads TGTGCCAGCAGCGTAGTTGAGAACACCGGGGAGCTGTTTTTT.

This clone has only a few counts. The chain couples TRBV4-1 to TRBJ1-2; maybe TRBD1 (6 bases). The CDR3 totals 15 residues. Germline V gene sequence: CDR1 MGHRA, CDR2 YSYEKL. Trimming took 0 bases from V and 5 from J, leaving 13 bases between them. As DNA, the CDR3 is TGCGCCAGCAGCCAAGAAGGCAGGGGAGTTTATGGCTACACCTTC. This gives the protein CASSQEGRGVYGYTF.

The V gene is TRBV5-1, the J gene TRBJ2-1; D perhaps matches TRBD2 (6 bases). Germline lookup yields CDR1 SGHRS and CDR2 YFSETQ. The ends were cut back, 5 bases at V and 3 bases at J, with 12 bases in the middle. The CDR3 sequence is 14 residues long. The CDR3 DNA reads TGCGCCAGCAGGATTGAGGGACTCTACAATGAGCAGTTCTTC. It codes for CASRIEGLYNEQFF. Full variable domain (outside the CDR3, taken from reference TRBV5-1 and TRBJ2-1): KAGVTQTPRYLIKTRGQQVTLSCSPISGHRSVSWYQQTPGQGLQFLFEYFSETQRNKGNFPGRFSGRQFSNSRSEMNVSTLELGDSALYLCASRIEGLYNEQFFGPGTRLTVL.

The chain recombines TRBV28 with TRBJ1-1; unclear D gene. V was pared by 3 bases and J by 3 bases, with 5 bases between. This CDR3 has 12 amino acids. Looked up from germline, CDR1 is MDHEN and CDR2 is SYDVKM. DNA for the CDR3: TGTGCCAGCAGTTTCGGACACACTGAAGCTTTCTTT. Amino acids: CASSFGHTEAFF.

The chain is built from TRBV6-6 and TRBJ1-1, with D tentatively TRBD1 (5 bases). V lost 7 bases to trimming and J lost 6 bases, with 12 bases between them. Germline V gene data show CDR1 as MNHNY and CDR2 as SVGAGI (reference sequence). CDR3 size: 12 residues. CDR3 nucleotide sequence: TGTGCCAGCACCTCCGGGGGATCTGAAGCTTTCTTT. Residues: CASTSGGSEAFF.

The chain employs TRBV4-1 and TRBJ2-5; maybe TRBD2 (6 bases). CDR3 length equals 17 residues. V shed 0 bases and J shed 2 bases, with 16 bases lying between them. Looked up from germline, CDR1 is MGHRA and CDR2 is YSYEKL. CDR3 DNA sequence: TGCGCCAGCAGCCAAGATGAAGGGCGGGAACTTCAAGAGACCCAGTACTTC. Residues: CASSQDEGRELQETQYF.

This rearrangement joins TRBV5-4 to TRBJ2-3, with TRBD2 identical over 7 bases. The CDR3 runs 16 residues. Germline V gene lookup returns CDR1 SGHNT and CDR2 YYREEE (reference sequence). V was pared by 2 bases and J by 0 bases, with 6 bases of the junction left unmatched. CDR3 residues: CASSFRRGYSTDTQYF. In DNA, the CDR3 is TGTGCCAGCAGCTTCAGGCGGGGGTATAGCACAGATACGCAGTATTTT. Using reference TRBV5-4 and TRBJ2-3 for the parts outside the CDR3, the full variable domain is ETGVTQSPTHLIKTRGQQVTLRCSSQSGHNTVSWYQQALGQGPQFIFQYYREEENGRGNFPPRFSGLQFPNYSSELNVNALELDDSALYLCASSFRRGYSTDTQYFGPGTRLTVL.

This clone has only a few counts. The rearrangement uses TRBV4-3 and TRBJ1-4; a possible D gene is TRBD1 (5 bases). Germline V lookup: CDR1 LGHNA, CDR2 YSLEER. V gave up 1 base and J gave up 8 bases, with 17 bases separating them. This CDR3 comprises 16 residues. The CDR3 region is CASSQGIGGGGEKLFF. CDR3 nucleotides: TGCGCCAGCAGCCAAGGGATCGGGGGGGGAGGAGAAAAACTGTTTTTT.

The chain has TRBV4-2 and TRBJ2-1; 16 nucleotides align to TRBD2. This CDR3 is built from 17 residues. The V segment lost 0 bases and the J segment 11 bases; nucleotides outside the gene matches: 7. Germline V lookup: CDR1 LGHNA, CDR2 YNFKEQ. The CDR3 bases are TGTGCCAGCAGCCAAGATAGGGGACTAGCGGGAGGGCCAAAGCAGTTCTTC. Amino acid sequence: CASSQDRGLAGGPKQFF.

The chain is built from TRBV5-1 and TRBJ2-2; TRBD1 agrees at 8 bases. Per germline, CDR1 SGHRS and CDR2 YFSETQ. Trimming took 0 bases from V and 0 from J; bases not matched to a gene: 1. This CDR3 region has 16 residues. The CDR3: CASSLGTGSNTGELFF. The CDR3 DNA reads TGCGCCAGCAGCTTGGGGACAGGGTCGAACACCGGGGAGCTGTTTTTT.

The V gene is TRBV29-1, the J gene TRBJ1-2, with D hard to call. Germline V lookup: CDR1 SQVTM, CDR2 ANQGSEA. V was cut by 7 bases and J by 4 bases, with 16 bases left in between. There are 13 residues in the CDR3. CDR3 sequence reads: CSAASGNIYGYTF. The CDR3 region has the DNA TGCAGCGCCGCCTCGGGGAACATCTATGGCTACACCTTC.

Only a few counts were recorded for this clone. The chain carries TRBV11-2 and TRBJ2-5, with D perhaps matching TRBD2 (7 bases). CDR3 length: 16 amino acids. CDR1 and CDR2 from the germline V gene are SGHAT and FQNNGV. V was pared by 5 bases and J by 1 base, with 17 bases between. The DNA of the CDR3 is TGTGCCAGCAGCCTTCCCTCGCGGGGGCCCCAAGAGACCCAGTACTTC. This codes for CASSLPSRGPQETQYF. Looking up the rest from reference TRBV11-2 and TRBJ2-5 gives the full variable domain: EAGVAQSPRYKIIEKRQSVAFWCNPISGHATLYWYQQILGQGPKLLIQFQNNGVVDDSQLPKDRFSAERLKGVDSTLKIQPAKLEDSAVYLCASSLPSRGPQETQYFGPGTRLLVL.

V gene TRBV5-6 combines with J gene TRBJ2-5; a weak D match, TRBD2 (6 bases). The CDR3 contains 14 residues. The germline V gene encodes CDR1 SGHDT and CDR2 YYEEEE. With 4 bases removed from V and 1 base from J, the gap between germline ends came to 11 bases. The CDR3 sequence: CASSRRGSQETQYF. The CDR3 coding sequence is TGTGCCAGCAGCCGACGGGGGAGCCAAGAGACCCAGTACTTC.

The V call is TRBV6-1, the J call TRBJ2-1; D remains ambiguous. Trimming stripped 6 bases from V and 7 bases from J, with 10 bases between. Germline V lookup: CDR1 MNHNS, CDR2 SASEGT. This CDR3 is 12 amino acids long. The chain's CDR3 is CASRELGNEQFF. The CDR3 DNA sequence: TGTGCCAGCAGGGAACTTGGGAATGAGCAGTTCTTC.

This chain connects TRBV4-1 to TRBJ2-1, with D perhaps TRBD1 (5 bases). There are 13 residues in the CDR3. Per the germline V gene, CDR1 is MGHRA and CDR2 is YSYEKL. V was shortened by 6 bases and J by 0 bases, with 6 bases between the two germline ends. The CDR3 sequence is CASSTGSYNEQFF. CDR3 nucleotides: TGCGCCAGCAGTACAGGCTCCTACAATGAGCAGTTCTTC.

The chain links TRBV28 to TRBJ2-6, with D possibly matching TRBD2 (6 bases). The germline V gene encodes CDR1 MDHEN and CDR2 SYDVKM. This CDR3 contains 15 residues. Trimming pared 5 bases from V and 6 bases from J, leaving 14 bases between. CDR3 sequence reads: CASSPGGDEANVLTF. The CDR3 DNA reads TGTGCCAGCAGTCCTGGAGGGGATGAGGCCAACGTCCTGACTTTC.

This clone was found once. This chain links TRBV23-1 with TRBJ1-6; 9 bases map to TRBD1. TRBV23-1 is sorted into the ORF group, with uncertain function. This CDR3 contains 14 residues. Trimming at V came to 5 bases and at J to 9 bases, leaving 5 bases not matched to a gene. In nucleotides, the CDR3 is TGCGCCAGCAGTGGCCGGGACAGGGTTTCACCCCTCCACTTT. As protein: CASSGRDRVSPLHF.

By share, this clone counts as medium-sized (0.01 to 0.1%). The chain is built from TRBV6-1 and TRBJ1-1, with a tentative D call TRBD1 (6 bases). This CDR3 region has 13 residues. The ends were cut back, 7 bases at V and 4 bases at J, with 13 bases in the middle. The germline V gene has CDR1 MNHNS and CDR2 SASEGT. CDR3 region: CASKGGESTEAFF. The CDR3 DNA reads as TGTGCCAGCAAAGGGGGGGAAAGCACTGAAGCTTTCTTT.

The CDR3 bases are TGTGCTAGTGGTTTGAGGCTAGCGGGCCCGAAGGGTAATGAGCAGTTCTTC. Translation: CASGLRLAGPKGNEQFF. The rearrangement joins TRBV12-5 to TRBJ2-1, with 8 nucleotides matching TRBD2. This CDR3 region has 17 residues. Trimming cost V 2 bases and J 7 bases; bases outside gene matches: 13. Germline CDR1 LGHNT, CDR2 FRNRAP.

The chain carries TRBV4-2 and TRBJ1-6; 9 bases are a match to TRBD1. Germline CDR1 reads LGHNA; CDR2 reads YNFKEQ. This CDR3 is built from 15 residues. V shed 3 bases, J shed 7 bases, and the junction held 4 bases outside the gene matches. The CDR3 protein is CASSQEDRGNSPLHF. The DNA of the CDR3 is TGTGCCAGCAGCCAGGAGGACAGGGGCAATTCACCCCTCCACTTT.